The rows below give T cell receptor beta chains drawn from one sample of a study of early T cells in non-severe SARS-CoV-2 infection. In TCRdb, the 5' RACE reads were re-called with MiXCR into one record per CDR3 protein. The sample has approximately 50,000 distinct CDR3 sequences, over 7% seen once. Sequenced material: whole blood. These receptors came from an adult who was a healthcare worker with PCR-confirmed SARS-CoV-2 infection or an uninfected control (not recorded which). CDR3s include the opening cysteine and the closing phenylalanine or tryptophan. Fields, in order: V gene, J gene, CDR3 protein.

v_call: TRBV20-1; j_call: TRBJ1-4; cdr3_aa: CSAGRDEKLFF
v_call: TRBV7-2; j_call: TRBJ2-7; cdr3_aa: CASSPFQAITYEQYF
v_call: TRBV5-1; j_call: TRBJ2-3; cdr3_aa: CASSLGFTGTADTQYF
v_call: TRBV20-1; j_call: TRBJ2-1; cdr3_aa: CSAPLLRSNEQFF
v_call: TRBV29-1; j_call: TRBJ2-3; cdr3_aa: CSVEDVVGDTQYF
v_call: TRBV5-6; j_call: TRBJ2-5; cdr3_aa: CASSSRRDVGTSGGKETQYF
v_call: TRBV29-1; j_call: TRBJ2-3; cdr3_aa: CSVQVHTQYF
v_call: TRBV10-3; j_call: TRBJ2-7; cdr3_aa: CATAPTASEQYF
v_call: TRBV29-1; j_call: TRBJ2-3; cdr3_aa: CSVGLAGVNTQYF
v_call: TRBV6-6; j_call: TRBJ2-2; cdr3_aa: CASKDGWGGELFF
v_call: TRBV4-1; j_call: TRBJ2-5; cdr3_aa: CASSPNSKRHFQETQYF
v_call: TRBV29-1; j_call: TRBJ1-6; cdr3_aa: CSHNRPLHF
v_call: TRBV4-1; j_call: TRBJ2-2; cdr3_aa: CASSQVDMGFPTGELFF
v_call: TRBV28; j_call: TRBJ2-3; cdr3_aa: CASTSLWGTKSTDTQYF
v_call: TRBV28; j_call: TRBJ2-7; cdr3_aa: CASSHGGRYEQYF
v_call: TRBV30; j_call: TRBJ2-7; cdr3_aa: CAWSPGGSYEQYF
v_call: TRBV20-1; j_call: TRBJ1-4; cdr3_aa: CSAIQGLPNEKLFF
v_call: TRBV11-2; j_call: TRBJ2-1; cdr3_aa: CASSWGPNNEQFF
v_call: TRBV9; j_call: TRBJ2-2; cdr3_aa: CASHQSNTGELFF
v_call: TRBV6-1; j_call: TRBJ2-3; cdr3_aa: CASSDNRLAESTDTQYF
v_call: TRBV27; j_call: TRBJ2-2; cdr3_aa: CASMIGLAGAGELFF
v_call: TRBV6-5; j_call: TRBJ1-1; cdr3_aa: CASSLQGARVPAFF
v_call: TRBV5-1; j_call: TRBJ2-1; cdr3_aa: CASSWGQVGEQFF
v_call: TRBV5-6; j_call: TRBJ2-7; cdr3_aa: CASDREFSYEQYF
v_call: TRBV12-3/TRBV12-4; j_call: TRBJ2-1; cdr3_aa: CASGARAPSYNEQFF
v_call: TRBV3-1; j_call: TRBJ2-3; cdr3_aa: CASSQSTGGTQYF
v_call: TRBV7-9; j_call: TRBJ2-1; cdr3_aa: CASSLGAVSSYNEQFF
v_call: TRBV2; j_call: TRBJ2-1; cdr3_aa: CASKPGYNEQFF
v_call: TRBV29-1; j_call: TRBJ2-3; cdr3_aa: CSVEKAASTDTQYF
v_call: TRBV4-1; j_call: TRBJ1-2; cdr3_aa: CASSQKARTLEGYTF
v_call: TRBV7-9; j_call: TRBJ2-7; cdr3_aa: CASDSGQGAYEQYF
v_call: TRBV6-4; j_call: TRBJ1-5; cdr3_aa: CASSDSGGNQPQHF
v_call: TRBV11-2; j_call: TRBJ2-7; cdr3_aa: CASSPAALAAHEQYF